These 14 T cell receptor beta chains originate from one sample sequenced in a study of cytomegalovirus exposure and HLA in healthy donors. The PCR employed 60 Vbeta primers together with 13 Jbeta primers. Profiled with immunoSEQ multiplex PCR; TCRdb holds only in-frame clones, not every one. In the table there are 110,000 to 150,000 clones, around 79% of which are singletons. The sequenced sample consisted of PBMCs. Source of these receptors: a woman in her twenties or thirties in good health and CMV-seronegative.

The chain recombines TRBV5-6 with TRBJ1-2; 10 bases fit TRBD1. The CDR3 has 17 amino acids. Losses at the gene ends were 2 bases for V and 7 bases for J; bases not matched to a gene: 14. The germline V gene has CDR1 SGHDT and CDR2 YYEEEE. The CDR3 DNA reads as TGTGCCAGCAGCTTACGGGGGAGGGACAGGGGTTTGAGTGGCTACACCTTC. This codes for CASSLRGRDRGLSGYTF.

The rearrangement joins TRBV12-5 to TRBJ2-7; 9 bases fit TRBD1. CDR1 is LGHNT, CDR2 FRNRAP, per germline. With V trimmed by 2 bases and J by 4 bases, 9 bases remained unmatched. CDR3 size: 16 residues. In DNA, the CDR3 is TGTGCTAGTGGTTTGATCTCCGGGACAGGGCCTTACGAGCAGTACTTC. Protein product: CASGLISGTGPYEQYF.

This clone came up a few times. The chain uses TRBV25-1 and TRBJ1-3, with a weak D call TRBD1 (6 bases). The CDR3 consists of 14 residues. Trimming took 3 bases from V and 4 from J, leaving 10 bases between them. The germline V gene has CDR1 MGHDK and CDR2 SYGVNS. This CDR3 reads CASSDPRGGNTIYF. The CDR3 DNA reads TGTGCCAGCAGTGATCCCAGGGGCGGAAACACCATATATTTT.

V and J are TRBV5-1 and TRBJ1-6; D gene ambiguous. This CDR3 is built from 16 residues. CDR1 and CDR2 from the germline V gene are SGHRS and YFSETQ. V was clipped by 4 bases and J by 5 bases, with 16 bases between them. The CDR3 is CASSPSGYPNNSPLHF. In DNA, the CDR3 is TGCGCCAGCAGCCCGTCGGGGTACCCGAATAATTCACCCCTCCACTTT.

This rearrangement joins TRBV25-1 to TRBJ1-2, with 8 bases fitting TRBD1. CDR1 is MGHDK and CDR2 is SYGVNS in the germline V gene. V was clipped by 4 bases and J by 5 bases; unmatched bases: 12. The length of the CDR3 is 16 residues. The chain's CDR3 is CASSGGQESPLYGYTF. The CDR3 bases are TGTGCCAGCAGTGGGGGACAGGAGTCGCCACTTTATGGCTACACCTTC.

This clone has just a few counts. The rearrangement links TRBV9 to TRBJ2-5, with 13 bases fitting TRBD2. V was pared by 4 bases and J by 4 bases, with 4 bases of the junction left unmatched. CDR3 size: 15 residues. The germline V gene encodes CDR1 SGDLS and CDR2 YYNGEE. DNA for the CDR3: TGTGCCAGCAGCCCGGGACTAGCGGGGAGAGAGACCCAGTACTTC. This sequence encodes CASSPGLAGRETQYF.

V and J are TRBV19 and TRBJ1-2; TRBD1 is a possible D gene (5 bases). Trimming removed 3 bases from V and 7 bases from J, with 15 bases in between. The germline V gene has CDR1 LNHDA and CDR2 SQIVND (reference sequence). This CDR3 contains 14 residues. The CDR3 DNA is TGTGCCAGTAGTATGATGGGGCAGGGTGGTGGCTACACCTTC. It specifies CASSMMGQGGGYTF.

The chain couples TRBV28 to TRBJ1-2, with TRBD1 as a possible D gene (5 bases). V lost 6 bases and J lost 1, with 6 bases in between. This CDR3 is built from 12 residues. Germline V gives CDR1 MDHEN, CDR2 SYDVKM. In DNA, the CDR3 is TGTGCCAGCAGCGACAGTAACTATGGCTACACCTTC. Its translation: CASSDSNYGYTF.

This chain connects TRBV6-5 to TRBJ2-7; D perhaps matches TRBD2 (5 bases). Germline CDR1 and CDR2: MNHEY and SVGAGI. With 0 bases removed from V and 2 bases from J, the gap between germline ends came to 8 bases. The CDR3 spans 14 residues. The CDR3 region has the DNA TGTGCCAGCAGTTACTCAGCGGCTGCCTACGAGCAGTACTTC. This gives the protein CASSYSAAAYEQYF.

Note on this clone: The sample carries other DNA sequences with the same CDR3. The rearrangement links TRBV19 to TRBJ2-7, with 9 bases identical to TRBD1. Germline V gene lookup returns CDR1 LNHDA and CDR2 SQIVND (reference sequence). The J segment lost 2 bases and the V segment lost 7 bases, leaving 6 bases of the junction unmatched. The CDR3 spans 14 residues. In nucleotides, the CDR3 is TGTGCCAGTACCCCGGGACAGGGCACCTACGAGCAGTACTTC. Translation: CASTPGQGTYEQYF. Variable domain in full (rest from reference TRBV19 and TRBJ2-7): DGGITQSPKYLFRKEGQNVTLSCEQNLNHDAMYWYRQDPGQGLRLIYYSQIVNDFQKGDIAEGYSVSREKKESFPLTVTSAQKNPTAFYLCASTPGQGTYEQYFGPGTRLTVT.

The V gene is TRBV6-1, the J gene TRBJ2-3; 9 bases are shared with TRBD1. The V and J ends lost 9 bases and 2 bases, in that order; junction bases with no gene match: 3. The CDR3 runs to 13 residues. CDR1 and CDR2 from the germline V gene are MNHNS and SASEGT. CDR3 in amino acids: CASRTGVTDTQYF. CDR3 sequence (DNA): TGTGCCAGTAGGACAGGGGTCACAGATACGCAGTATTTT.

The DNA of the CDR3 is TGCAGCGTTGAAGAGAAATACAGGGGCGACGAGCAGTACTTC. It is translated as CSVEEKYRGDEQYF. The chain is built from TRBV29-1 and TRBJ2-7, with TRBD1 identical over 7 bases. The CDR3 has 14 residues. With V trimmed by 0 bases and J by 5 bases, 7 bases remained unmatched. Germline CDR1 and CDR2: SQVTM and ANQGSEA.

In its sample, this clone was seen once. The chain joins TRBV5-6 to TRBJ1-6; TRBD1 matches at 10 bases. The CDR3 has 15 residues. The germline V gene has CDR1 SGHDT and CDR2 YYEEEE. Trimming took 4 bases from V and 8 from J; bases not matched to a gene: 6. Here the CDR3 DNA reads TGTGCCAGCAGCCGACCGGGACAGGGGTATTCACCCCTCCACTTT. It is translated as CASSRPGQGYSPLHF.

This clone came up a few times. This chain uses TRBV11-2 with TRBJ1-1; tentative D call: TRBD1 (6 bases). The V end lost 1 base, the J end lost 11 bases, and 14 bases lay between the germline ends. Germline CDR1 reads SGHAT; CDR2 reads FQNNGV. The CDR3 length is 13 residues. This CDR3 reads CASSLGQASEAFF. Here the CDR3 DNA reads TGTGCCAGCAGCTTAGGACAGGCCTCGGAGGCTTTCTTT. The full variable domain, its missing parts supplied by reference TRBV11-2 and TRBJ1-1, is EAGVAQSPRYKIIEKRQSVAFWCNPISGHATLYWYQQILGQGPKLLIQFQNNGVVDDSQLPKDRFSAERLKGVDSTLKIQPAKLEDSAVYLCASSLGQASEAFFGQGTRLTVV.